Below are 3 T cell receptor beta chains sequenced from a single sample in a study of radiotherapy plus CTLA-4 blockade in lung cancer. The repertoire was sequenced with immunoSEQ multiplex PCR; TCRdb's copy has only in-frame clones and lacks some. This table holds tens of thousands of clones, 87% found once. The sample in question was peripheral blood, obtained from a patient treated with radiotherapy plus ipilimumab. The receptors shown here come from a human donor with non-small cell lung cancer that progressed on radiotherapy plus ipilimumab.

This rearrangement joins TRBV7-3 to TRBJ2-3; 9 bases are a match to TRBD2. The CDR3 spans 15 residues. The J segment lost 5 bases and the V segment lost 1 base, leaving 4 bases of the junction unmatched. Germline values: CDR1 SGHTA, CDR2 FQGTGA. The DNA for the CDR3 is TGTGCCAGCAGCTTAATGGTAGCGGGAGTAGATACGCAGTATTTT. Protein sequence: CASSLMVAGVDTQYF.

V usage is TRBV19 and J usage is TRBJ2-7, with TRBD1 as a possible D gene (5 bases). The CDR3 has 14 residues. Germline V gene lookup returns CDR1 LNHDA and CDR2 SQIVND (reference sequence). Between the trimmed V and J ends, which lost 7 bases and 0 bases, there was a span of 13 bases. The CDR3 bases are TGTGCCAGTAAGAACGAACAGGACTCCTACGAGCAGTACTTC. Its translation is CASKNEQDSYEQYF.

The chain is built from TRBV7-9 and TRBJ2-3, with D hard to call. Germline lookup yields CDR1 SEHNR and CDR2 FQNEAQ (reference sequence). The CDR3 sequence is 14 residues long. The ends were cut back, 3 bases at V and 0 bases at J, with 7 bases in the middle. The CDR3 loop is CASSLSTSTDTQYF. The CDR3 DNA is TGTGCCAGCAGCTTGTCTACTAGCACAGATACGCAGTATTTT.